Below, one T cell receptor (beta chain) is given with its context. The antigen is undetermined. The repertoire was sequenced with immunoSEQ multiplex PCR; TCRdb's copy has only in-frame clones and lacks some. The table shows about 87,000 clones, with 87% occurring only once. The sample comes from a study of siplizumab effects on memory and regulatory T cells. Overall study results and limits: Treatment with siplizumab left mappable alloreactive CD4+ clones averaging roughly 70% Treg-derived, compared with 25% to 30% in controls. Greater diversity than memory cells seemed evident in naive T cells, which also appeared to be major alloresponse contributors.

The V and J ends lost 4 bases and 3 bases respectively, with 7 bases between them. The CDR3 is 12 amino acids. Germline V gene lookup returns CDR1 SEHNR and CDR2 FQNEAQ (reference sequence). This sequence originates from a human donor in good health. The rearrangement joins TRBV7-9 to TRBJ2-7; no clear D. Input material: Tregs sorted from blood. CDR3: CASSSLGYEQYF. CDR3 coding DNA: TGTGCCAGCAGCTCTCTTGGCTACGAGCAGTACTTC.